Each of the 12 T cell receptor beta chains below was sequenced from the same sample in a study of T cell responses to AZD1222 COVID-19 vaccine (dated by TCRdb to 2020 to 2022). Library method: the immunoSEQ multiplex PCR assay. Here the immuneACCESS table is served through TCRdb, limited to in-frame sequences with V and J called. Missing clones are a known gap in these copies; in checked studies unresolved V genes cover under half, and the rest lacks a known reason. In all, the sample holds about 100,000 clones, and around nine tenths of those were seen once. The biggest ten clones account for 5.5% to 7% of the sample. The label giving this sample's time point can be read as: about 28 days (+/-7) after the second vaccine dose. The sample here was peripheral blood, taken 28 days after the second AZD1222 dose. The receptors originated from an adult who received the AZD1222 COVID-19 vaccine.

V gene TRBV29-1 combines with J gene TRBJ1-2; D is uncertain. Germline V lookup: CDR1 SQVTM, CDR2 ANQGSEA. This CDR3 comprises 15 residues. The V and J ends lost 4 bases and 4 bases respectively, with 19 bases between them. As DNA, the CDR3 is TGCAGCGTTGCGGAAGGCGCAGGCAGAGGCTATGGCTACACCTTC. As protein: CSVAEGAGRGYGYTF.

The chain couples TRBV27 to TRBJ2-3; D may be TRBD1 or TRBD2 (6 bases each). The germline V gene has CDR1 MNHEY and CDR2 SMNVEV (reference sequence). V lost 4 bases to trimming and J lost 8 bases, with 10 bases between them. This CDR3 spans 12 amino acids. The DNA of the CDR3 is TGTGCCAGCAGTTCCGGGGGCGCTACGCAGTATTTT. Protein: CASSSGGATQYF.

The CDR3 region is CASSSSRTRDNEQFF. As DNA, the CDR3 is TGTGCCAGCAGCTCCAGCCGGACTAGAGACAATGAGCAGTTCTTC. The rearrangement uses TRBV7-9 and TRBJ2-1; TRBD2 matches at 7 bases. From germline, CDR1 is SEHNR and CDR2 FQNEAQ (reference sequence). The CDR3 runs to 15 residues. With V trimmed by 4 bases and J by 5 bases, 8 bases remained unmatched.

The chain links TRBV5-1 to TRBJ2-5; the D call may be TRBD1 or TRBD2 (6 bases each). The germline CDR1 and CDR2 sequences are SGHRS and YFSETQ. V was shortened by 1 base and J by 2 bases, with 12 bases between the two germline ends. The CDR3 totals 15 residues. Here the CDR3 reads CASSLLGGGQETQYF. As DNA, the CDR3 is TGCGCCAGCAGCTTGTTGGGGGGCGGACAAGAGACCCAGTACTTC.

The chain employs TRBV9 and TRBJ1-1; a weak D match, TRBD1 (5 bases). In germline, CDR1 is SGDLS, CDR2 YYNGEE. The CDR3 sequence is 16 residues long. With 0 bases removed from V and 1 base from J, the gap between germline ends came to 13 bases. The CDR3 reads CASSVGASQANTEAFF. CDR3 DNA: TGTGCCAGCAGCGTAGGAGCCTCACAGGCGAACACTGAAGCTTTCTTT.

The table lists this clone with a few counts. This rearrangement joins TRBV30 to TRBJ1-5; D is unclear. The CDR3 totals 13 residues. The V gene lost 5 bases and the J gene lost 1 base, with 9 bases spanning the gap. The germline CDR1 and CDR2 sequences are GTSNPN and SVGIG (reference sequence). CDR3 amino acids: CAWEAGSNQPQHF. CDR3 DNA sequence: TGTGCCTGGGAAGCGGGGAGCAATCAGCCCCAGCATTTT.

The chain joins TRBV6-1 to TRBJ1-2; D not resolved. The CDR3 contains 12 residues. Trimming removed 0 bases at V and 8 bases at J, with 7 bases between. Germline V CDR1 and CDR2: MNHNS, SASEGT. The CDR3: CASSEAGLGYTF. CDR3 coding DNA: TGTGCCAGCAGTGAAGCGGGGTTAGGCTACACCTTC.

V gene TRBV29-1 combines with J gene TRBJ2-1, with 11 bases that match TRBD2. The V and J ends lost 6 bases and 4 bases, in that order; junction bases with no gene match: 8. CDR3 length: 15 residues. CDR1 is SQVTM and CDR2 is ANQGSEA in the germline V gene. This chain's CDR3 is CSVARPSGGYNEQFF. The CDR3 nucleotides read TGCAGCGTCGCGCGCCCTAGCGGGGGGTACAATGAGCAGTTCTTC.

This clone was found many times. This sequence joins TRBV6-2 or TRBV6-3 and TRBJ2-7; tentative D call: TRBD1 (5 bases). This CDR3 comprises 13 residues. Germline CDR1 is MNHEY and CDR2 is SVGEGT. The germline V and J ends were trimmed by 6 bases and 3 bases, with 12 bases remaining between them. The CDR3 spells CASSLQDNYEQYF. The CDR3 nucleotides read TGTGCCAGCAGCCTCCAGGACAACTACGAGCAGTACTTC.

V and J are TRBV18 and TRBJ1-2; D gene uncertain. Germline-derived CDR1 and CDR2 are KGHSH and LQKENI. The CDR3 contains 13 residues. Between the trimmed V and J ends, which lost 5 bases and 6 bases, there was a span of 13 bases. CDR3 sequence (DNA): TGTGCCAGCTCAGCGGACGGGCAGGATGGCTACACCTTC. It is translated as CASSADGQDGYTF.

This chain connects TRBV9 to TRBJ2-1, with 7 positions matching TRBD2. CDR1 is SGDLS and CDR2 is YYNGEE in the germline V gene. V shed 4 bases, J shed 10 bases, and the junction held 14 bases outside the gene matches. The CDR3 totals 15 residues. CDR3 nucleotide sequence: TGTGCCAGCAGCTCAGAGGTTGACTCCGGGGGGGAGCAGTTCTTC. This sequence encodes CASSSEVDSGGEQFF.

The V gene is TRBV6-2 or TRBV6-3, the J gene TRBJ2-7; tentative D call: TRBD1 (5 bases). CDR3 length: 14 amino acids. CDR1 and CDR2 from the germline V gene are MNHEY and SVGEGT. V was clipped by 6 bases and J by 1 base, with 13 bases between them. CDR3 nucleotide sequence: TGTGCCAGCAGCCTGGACACCATGTCCTACGAGCAGTACTTC. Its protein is CASSLDTMSYEQYF.